The sample holds a few counts of the clone carrying this T cell receptor beta chain. The sample originates from a study of blood T cell repertoires in COVID-19. This CDR3 is 17 amino acids long. The V gene lost 3 bases and the J gene lost 3 bases, with 19 bases spanning the gap. The germline gives CDR1 SGHDT, CDR2 YYEEEE. The table came from immunoSEQ multiplex PCR; TCRdb's copy has only in-frame clones and leaves some out. The sample consists of 100,000 to 120,000 clones, about 90% of them appearing once. The rearrangement joins TRBV5-6 to TRBJ1-5, with D uncertain. This TCR derives from a human donor in a cohort sampled during active COVID-19. Sequences were obtained from peripheral blood. The CDR3 spells CASSSRTGFSFNQPQHF. CDR3 coding DNA: TGTGCCAGCAGCTCAAGGACGGGGTTCTCTTTCAATCAGCCCCAGCATTTT.